Listed here are 17 T cell receptor beta chains from one sample, sequenced in a study of blood T cells in healthy people across ages. With a J-beta primer mix and a sample-barcoded 5' primer, a second PCR ran about 7 to 12 cycles. From the 5' RACE reads, TCRdb called clonotypes with MiXCR, one entry per CDR3 protein. The sample includes roughly 700,000 distinct CDR3 sequences, around 45% of them seen just once. Material: blood. These receptors were taken from a woman in her fifties or sixties in good health.

As concerns this clonotype: Since a much larger clone is just one base distant, this may be a read error. The chain carries TRBV24-1 and TRBJ1-5, with D possibly being TRBD1 (6 bases). Per the germline V gene, CDR1 is KGHDR and CDR2 is SFDVKD. CDR3 size: 15 residues. The CDR3 nucleotides read TGTGCCACCGGTGACCCCGACAGGCAAGGTCAGCCCCAGCATTTT. Translation gives CATGDPDRQGQPQHF.

This clonotype occurred a few times. The CDR3 DNA sequence: TGCGCCAGCAGCGATGATAGCGGGAGGGCCTCCGAGCAGTACTTC. Its translation: CASSDDSGRASEQYF. The chain couples TRBV5-1 to TRBJ2-7, with TRBD2 matching 11 bases. The J segment lost 6 bases and the V segment lost 4 bases, leaving 9 bases of the junction unmatched. Germline CDR1 reads SGHRS; CDR2 reads YFSETQ. This CDR3 contains 15 residues.

The chain carries TRBV7-2 and TRBJ2-7, with D unresolved. CDR1 is SGHTA and CDR2 is FQGNSA in the germline V gene. The V end lost 1 base, the J end lost 0 bases, and 10 bases lay between the germline ends. This CDR3 spans 15 amino acids. The CDR3 region is CASSLVGVNSYEQYF. Written as DNA, the CDR3 is TGTGCCAGCAGCTTAGTCGGAGTCAACTCCTACGAGCAGTACTTC.

There are a few counts of this clonotype. The chain combines TRBV20-1 with TRBJ2-7, with D possibly TRBD2 on 6 matching bases. The CDR3 runs to 14 residues. V lost 6 bases to trimming and J lost 0 bases, with 15 bases between them. CDR1 is DFQATT, CDR2 SNEGSKA, per germline (reference sequence). Here the CDR3 reads CSAARAGSSYEQYF. The CDR3, as DNA: TGCAGTGCCGCCCGGGCGGGGAGCTCCTACGAGCAGTACTTC.

This clonotype occurred a few times. V and J are TRBV2 and TRBJ2-1; TRBD1 might be the D (6 bases). V was pared by 11 bases and J by 0 bases, with 11 bases between. Germline assignment: CDR1 SNHLY and CDR2 FYNNEI. The CDR3 sequence is 13 residues long. This CDR3 is CAGGQGSYNEQFF. DNA for the CDR3: TGTGCCGGGGGACAAGGCTCCTACAATGAGCAGTTCTTC.

V and J are TRBV7-9 and TRBJ2-7; TRBD2 agrees at 7 bases. The DNA end lines up better with TRBJ2-5; the J call may be wrong. CDR3 size: 15 residues. Per the germline V gene, CDR1 is SEHNR and CDR2 is FQNEAQ (reference sequence). The CDR3 region is CASSFGGSSEKTQYF. CDR3 DNA: TGTGCCAGCAGCTTCGGCGGGAGTTCTGAAAAGACCCAGTACTTC.

This clonotype was detected many times. The chain couples TRBV11-3 to TRBJ2-3; TRBD1 matches at 7 bases. Per germline, CDR1 SGHNT and CDR2 YENEEA. The CDR3 spans 14 residues. Trimming took 5 bases from V and 4 from J; bases not matched to a gene: 6. The CDR3 DNA reads as TGTGCCAGCAGCCCGACAGGGAAATCAGATACGCAGTATTTT. Amino acid sequence: CASSPTGKSDTQYF.

The V and J genes are TRBV12-3 or TRBV12-4 and TRBJ1-1; D might be TRBD1 (6 bases). V lost 3 bases and J 3 bases, leaving 14 bases between the germline ends. There are 15 residues in the CDR3. The CDR3 protein is CASSFNSGVDTEAFF. The CDR3 DNA reads as TGTGCCAGCAGTTTTAATTCAGGGGTGGACACTGAAGCTTTCTTT.

V and J are TRBV24-1 and TRBJ1-1; 9 bases align to TRBD1. The CDR3 has 17 amino acids. V lost 5 bases and J lost 1; bases outside the gene matches: 10. Germline-derived CDR1 and CDR2 are KGHDR and SFDVKD. The CDR3 DNA reads as TGTGCCACCAGTGTCCGGGACAGGGACTTAAGGAACACTGAAGCTTTCTTT. It codes for CATSVRDRDLRNTEAFF.

This sequence joins TRBV29-1 and TRBJ2-7; TRBD2 agrees at 14 bases. The CDR3 length is 13 residues. V shed 4 bases and J 7 bases; nucleotides not matched to a gene: 3. Germline V lookup: CDR1 SQVTM, CDR2 ANQGSEA. This CDR3 reads CSVVGLAGEEQYF. In DNA form, the CDR3 reads TGCAGCGTTGTGGGACTAGCGGGAGAAGAGCAGTACTTC.

As to this clonotype: The germline gene is not matched at one end of the junction; a read error may be the cause. This sequence joins TRBV28 and TRBJ2-4; D is unresolved. The tail of the sequence fits TRBJ2-7 better, so the J call may be wrong. The germline CDR1 and CDR2 sequences are MDHEN and SYDVKM. The CDR3 is 14 residues long. The CDR3 bases are TGTGCCAGCGGTTTAGTCCGAGGACCCTACGAGCAGTACTTC. Its protein product is CASGLVRGPYEQYF.

The genes are TRBV27 and TRBJ1-1; possibly TRBD1 for D (6 bases). Looked up from germline, CDR1 is MNHEY and CDR2 is SMNVEV (reference sequence). The CDR3 extends over 15 amino acids. V was trimmed by 5 bases and J by 8 bases, leaving 21 bases between them. CDR3 loop: CASSEISPMTGEAFF. Written as DNA, the CDR3 is TGTGCCAGCAGTGAAATATCCCCCATGACAGGAGAAGCTTTCTTT.

This clonotype has more than one count but fewer than ten. The V gene is TRBV5-1, the J gene TRBJ2-1, with D uncertain. This CDR3 spans 13 amino acids. Germline V gives CDR1 SGHRS, CDR2 YFSETQ. The V end lost 4 bases, the J end lost 10 bases, and 15 bases lay between the germline ends. Here the CDR3 reads CASSAGASPEQFF. CDR3 DNA: TGCGCCAGCAGCGCCGGTGCGAGTCCCGAGCAGTTCTTC.

This clonotype was picked up one time. The CDR3 loop is CASGRGLLYEQYF. Written as DNA, the CDR3 is TGTGCCAGCGGCAGGGGACTCCTTTACGAGCAGTACTTC. The chain recombines TRBV18 with TRBJ2-7; either TRBD1 or TRBD2 may supply D (6 bases each). In germline, CDR1 is KGHSH, CDR2 LQKENI. The ends were cut back, 8 bases at V and 4 bases at J, with 15 bases in the middle. The CDR3 totals 13 residues.

This clonotype was seen a handful of times. The chain links TRBV12-3 or TRBV12-4 to TRBJ2-3; D possibly corresponds to TRBD2 (5 bases). The CDR3 has 13 amino acids. V dropped 5 bases and J dropped 6 bases, with 12 bases sitting between them. CDR3 DNA sequence: TGTGCCAGCAGTCCTAGCCCGCGGGATACGCAGTATTTT. Translation gives CASSPSPRDTQYF.

CDR3 amino acids: CASSPSGDNEQYF. CDR3 in DNA: TGTGCCAGCAGCCCCAGCGGGGACAATGAGCAGTACTTC. V usage is TRBV7-3 and J usage is TRBJ2-5; maybe TRBD2 (7 bases). The CDR3 has 13 amino acids. The V gene's germline CDR1 is SGHTA and CDR2 FQGTGA. The V end lost 5 bases, the J end lost 11 bases, and 18 bases lay between the germline ends.

The chain uses TRBV20-1 and TRBJ2-1, with 7 bases fitting TRBD2. Germline CDR1 and CDR2: DFQATT and SNEGSKA (reference sequence). V was clipped by 3 bases and J by 15 bases; unmatched bases: 8. This CDR3 spans 11 amino acids. CDR3 bases: TGCAGTGCTAGGAGACTAGCAGGATGGTTCTTC. Its translation is CSARRLAGWFF.